This TCR beta chain was captured in a study of identical twins. Study results and limitations: Low generation probability was overrepresented in out-of-frame alpha sequences shared by twins. Less excess twin sharing appeared in beta out-of-frame sequences.

TCRdb passed the 5' RACE reads through MiXCR, listing each CDR3 protein once. The repertoire holds 350,000 to 500,000 distinct CDR3 sequences, with approximately 18% as singletons. This clonotype was detected ten times or more. The antigen remains undetermined. The ends were cut back, 0 bases at V and 0 bases at J, with 12 bases in the middle. This CDR3 is 16 amino acids long. Germline loops: CDR1 LGHNA, CDR2 YNFKEQ. The source of this sequence is a man aged 45-65 years in good health. The sample taken for sequencing was naive T cells sorted from blood. The gene calls are TRBV4-2 and TRBJ2-7, with a tentative D call TRBD2 (6 bases). CDR3 DNA: TGTGCCAGCAGCCAAGAGACGGGGGAACCCTCCTACGAGCAGTACTTC. Translated, it gives CASSQETGEPSYEQYF.